This TCR beta chain was sequenced during a study of blood T cell repertoires in COVID-19. For the study at large: Samples representing acute and convalescent COVID-19 were sourced from the United States, Italy and Spain. PBMCs, B-cell-depleted T cells, or T cells provided the cDNA or gDNA that made up the material.

Original methodology: Estimates of nucleated cell counts were drawn from the amplification of reference gene primers. The repertoire was sequenced with immunoSEQ multiplex PCR; TCRdb's copy has only in-frame clones and lacks some. V and J calls and clone size follow that table, whereas D and trimming were derived from the DNA. Of around 100,000 clones in the sample, around 81% were seen once. The specimen was peripheral blood. This clonotype originated in a man in his fifties or sixties with acute or convalescent COVID-19.

CDR3: CASSPPAGGTSNQPQHF. The DNA of the CDR3 is TGTGCCAGCTCACCACCAGCGGGGGGTACAAGCAATCAGCCCCAGCATTTT. The J gene is TRBJ1-5, the V gene TRBV18; a possible D gene is TRBD1 (5 bases). CDR3 length: 17 residues. V was trimmed by 0 bases and J by 1 base, leaving 13 bases between them. Germline-derived CDR1 and CDR2 are KGHSH and LQKENI.